Below are 11 T cell receptor beta chains sequenced from a single sample in a study of low-dose radiotherapy and immunotherapy resistance in tumors. The time point: after trial treatment. Treatment specified: LDRT plus nivolumab, ipilimumab, low-dose cyclophosphamide and aspirin (RACIN trial). Alpha and beta chains were covered, as first-strand cDNA relied on TRAV- and TRBV-specific primers. A constant-region primer paired with the V-primer adapter amplified TCRs over about 19 PCR cycles. TCRdb analysed the reads with MiXCR anew, one entry per CDR3 protein. The sample holds 30,000 or so distinct CDR3 sequences, about 49% seen once. This sample comprised PBMCs, obtained after low-dose radiotherapy plus immunotherapy. Source of these receptors: a male donor with gallbladder cancer.

This clonotype is deemed large. The rearrangement links TRBV28 to TRBJ1-6, with D tentatively TRBD1 (5 bases). The CDR3 is 15 residues long. CDR1 is MDHEN and CDR2 is SYDVKM in the germline V gene. Trimming removed 4 bases at V and 4 bases at J, with 11 bases between. The CDR3 nucleotides read TGTGCCAGCAGTTATTGGTACAGGTATAATTCACCCCTCCACTTT. This codes for CASSYWYRYNSPLHF. The whole variable domain, filled in from reference TRBV28 and TRBJ1-6, reads DVKVTQSSRYLVKRTGEKVFLECVQDMDHENMFWYRQDPGLGLRLIYFSYDVKMKEKGDIPEGYSVSREKKERFSLILESASTNQTSMYLCASSYWYRYNSPLHFGNGTRLTVT.

This chain links TRBV5-1 with TRBJ2-7; D possibly matches TRBD1 or TRBD2 (5 bases each). The V and J ends lost 0 bases and 3 bases respectively, with 10 bases between them. The CDR3 totals 14 residues. CDR1 and CDR2 from the germline V gene are SGHRS and YFSETQ. DNA for the CDR3: TGCGCCAGCAGCTTGGCCGGGACGGTCTACGAGCAGTACTTC. Translated: CASSLAGTVYEQYF.

In this sample, this clonotype turned up many times. The chain combines TRBV6-2 or TRBV6-3 with TRBJ1-6; D may be TRBD1 (5 bases). Germline V gives CDR1 MNHEY, CDR2 SVGEGT. This CDR3 has 15 amino acids. Trimming took off 2 bases at V and 8 bases at J, with 13 bases between the two ends. CDR3 sequence (DNA): TGTGCCAGCAGTTACCGAGGGGACGGAGATTCACCCCTCCACTTT. This gives the protein CASSYRGDGDSPLHF.

This clonotype appeared a few times. The DNA of the CDR3 is TGCAGCGTTGAAAGGGGGGCTTACAATGAGCAGTACTTC. Translation gives CSVERGAYNEQYF. The chain uses TRBV29-1 and TRBJ2-4; D might be TRBD1 or TRBD2, each matching 6 bases. With 2 bases removed from V and 13 bases from J, the gap between germline ends came to 18 bases. CDR3 size: 13 residues. Germline V CDR1 and CDR2: SQVTM, ANQGSEA.

The V gene is TRBV9, the J gene TRBJ2-3; D is possibly TRBD2 (5 bases). Trimming stripped 1 base from V and 6 bases from J, with 12 bases between. The CDR3 consists of 14 residues. Germline V gene lookup returns CDR1 SGDLS and CDR2 YYNGEE. CDR3 in amino acids: CASSVRGSGDTQYF. CDR3 coding DNA: TGTGCCAGCAGCGTACGTGGGTCGGGGGATACGCAGTATTTT.

The V gene is TRBV5-1, the J gene TRBJ1-1; D unclear. V lost 0 bases, J lost 3 bases, and 6 bases lay in between. Germline lookup yields CDR1 SGHRS and CDR2 YFSETQ. This CDR3 has 13 residues. Written as DNA, the CDR3 is TGCGCCAGCAGCTTGGTCTTGGACACTGAAGCTTTCTTT. This sequence encodes CASSLVLDTEAFF.

This chain joins TRBV20-1 and TRBJ2-1; TRBD2 might be the D (5 bases). In germline, CDR1 is DFQATT, CDR2 SNEGSKA (reference sequence). V was cut by 6 bases and J by 7 bases, with 19 bases left in between. The CDR3 loop spans 14 amino acids. CDR3: CSARTSFRRNEQFF. The CDR3 DNA sequence: TGCAGTGCCAGAACTAGTTTCCGTAGAAATGAGCAGTTCTTC.

In its sample, this clonotype is medium-sized (0.01 to 0.1%). This chain links TRBV15 with TRBJ1-5; D is unresolved. The V gene lost 0 bases and the J gene lost 4 bases, with 7 bases spanning the gap. There are 14 residues in the CDR3. Per germline, CDR1 LNHNV and CDR2 YYDKDF (reference sequence). The CDR3 region is CATSRDLGNQPQHF. The CDR3 DNA follows: TGTGCCACCAGCAGAGATTTGGGAAATCAGCCCCAGCATTTT.

At least ten counts were recorded for this clonotype. CDR3 in amino acids: CASSDPDREEETQYF. CDR3 in DNA: TGTGCCAGCAGTGATCCCGACAGGGAGGAAGAGACCCAGTACTTC. The rearrangement joins TRBV2 to TRBJ2-5, with a possible D match to TRBD1 (7 bases). This CDR3 is built from 15 residues. Germline V gene sequence: CDR1 SNHLY, CDR2 FYNNEI. V was clipped by 3 bases and J by 3 bases, with 14 bases between them.

This chain joins TRBV20-1 and TRBJ2-7, with 9 bases fitting TRBD1. This CDR3 contains 14 residues. The V and J ends lost 6 bases and 7 bases, in that order; junction bases with no gene match: 13. CDR1 and CDR2 (germline): DFQATT, SNEGSKA (reference sequence). This CDR3 reads CSATRQGVGSEQYF. The CDR3 DNA sequence: TGCAGTGCGACCAGACAGGGGGTAGGATCGGAGCAGTACTTC.

By share of the sample, this clonotype is medium-sized (0.01 to 0.1%). Relative to the germline gene, one junction end is altered; a read error may explain this. The chain recombines TRBV5-1 with TRBJ1-1; no clear D gene. Germline lookup yields CDR1 SGHRS and CDR2 YFSETQ. This CDR3 has 14 amino acids. CDR3 sequence: CASSLVTAGTEAFF. As DNA, the CDR3 is TGTGCCAGCAGCTTAGTAACGGCGGGCACTGAAGCTTTCTTT.